This TCR beta chain appears in the sequencing data of a study of human T cells and chemical hapten exposure. Time point noted: pre-sensitization, week 0. The treatment: therapeutic diphenylcyclopropenone sensitization with weekly scalp DPC. The length of the CDR3 is 14 residues. The ends were cut back, 1 base at V and 6 bases at J, with 12 bases in the middle. The germline CDR1 and CDR2 sequences are SGHVS and FNYEAQ. TCRdb used MiXCR to reprocess the RACE reads, holding one entry per CDR3 protein. The sample includes tens of thousands of distinct CDR3 sequences, roughly 9.7% of them seen just once. The rearrangement links TRBV7-6 to TRBJ1-1, with a weak D call TRBD1 (5 bases). This specimen was whole blood, taken in connection with sensitization to the hapten diphenylcyclopropenone (DPC). The clonotype comes from a woman between 50 and 59 years old with alopecia areata. Some clones in this sample may be carry-over from other donors' samples. In DNA, the CDR3 is TGTGCCAGCAGCTTAGGGGGGATAGCTGCTGAAGCTTTCTTT. Its protein is CASSLGGIAAEAFF.